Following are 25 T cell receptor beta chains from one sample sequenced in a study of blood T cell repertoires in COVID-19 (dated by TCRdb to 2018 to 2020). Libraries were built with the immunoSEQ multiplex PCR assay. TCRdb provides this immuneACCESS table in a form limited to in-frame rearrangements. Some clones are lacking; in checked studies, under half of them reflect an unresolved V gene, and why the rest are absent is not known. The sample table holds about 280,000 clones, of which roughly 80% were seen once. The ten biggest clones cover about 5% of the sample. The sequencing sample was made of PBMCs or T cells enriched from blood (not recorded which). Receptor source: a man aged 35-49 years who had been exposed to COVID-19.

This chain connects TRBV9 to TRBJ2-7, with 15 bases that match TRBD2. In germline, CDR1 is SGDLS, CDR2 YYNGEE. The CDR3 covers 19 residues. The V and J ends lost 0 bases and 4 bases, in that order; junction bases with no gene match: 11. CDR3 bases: TGTGCCAGCAGCGTAGGAGGGGGAGGGACTAGCGGGAGGAGGTACGAGCAGTACTTC. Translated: CASSVGGGGTSGRRYEQYF.

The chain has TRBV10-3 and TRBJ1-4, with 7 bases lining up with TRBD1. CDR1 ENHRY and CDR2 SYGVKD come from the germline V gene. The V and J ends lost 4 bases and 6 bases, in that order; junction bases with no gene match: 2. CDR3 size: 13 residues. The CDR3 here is CAISGDRDEKLFF. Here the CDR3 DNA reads TGTGCCATCAGTGGAGACAGGGATGAAAAACTGTTTTTT.

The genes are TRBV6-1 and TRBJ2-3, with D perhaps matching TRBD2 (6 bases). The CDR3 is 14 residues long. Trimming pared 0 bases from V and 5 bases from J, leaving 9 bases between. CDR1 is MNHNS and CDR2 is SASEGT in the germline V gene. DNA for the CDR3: TGTGCCAGCAGTGAAGCGTGGAGGGTAGATACGCAGTATTTT. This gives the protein CASSEAWRVDTQYF.

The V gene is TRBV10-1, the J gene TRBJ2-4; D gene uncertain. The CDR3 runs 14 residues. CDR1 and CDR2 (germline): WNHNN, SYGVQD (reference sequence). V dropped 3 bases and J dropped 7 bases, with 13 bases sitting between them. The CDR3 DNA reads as TGCGCCAGCAGTGAAAATGAGGTGGAGAACATTCAGTACTTC. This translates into CASSENEVENIQYF.

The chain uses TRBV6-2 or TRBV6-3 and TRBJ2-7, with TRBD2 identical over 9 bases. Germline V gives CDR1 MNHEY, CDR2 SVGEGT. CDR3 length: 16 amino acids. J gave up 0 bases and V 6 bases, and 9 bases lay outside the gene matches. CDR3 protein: CASSRGLARASYEQYF. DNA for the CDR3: TGTGCCAGCAGCCGAGGACTAGCGAGGGCCTCCTACGAGCAGTACTTC.

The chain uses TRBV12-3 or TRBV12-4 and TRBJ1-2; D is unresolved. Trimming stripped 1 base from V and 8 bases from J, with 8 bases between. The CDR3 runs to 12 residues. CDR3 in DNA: TGTGCCAGCAGTTTAGAGGGAGGAGGCTACACCTTC. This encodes CASSLEGGGYTF.

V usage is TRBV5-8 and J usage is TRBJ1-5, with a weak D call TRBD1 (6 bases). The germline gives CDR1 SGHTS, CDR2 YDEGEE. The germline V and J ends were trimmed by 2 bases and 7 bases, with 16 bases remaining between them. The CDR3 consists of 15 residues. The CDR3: CASSLVKGGRQPQHF. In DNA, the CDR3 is TGTGCCAGCAGCTTAGTTAAGGGGGGGAGGCAGCCCCAGCATTTT.

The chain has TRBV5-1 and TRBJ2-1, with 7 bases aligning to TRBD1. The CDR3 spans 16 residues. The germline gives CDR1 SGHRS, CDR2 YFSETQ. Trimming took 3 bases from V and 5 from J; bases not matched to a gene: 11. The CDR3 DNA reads TGCGCCAGCAGCTCCCTACCGGGACAGACTAACAATGAGCAGTTCTTC. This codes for CASSSLPGQTNNEQFF. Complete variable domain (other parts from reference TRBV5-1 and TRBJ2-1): KAGVTQTPRYLIKTRGQQVTLSCSPISGHRSVSWYQQTPGQGLQFLFEYFSETQRNKGNFPGRFSGRQFSNSRSEMNVSTLELGDSALYLCASSSLPGQTNNEQFFGPGTRLTVL.

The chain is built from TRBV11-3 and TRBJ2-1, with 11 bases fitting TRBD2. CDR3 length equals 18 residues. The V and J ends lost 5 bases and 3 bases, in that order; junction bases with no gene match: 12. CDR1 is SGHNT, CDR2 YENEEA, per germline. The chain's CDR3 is CASSLAGLAGRGYNEQFF. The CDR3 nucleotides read TGTGCCAGCAGCCTTGCAGGACTAGCGGGCCGCGGCTACAATGAGCAGTTCTTC.

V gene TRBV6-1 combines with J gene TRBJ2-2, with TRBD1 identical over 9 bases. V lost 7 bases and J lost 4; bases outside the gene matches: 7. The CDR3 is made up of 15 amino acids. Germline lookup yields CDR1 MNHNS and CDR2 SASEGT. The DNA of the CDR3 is TGTGCCAGCACTTGGGACAGGGTCACCACCGGGGAGCTGTTTTTT. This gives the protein CASTWDRVTTGELFF.

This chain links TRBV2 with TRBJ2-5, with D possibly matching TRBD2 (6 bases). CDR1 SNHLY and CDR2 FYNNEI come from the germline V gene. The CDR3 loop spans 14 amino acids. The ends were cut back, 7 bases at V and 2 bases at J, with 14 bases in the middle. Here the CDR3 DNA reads TGTGCCAGCACCCGGGAGTGGGGGCAAGAGACCCAGTACTTC. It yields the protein CASTREWGQETQYF.

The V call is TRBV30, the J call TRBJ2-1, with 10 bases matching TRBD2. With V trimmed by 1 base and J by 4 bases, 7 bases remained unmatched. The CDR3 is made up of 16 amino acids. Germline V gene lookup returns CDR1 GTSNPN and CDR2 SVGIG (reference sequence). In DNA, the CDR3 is TGTGCCTGGAGTGAGTTAGCGGGAGGCTTGTACAATGAGCAGTTCTTC. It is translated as CAWSELAGGLYNEQFF.

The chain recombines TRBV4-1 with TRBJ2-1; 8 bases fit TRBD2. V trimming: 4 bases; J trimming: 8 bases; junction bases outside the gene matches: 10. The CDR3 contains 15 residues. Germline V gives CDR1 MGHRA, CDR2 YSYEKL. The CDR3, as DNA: TGCGCCAGCAGCCGCAATTCGGGAGGGCCATATGAGCAGTTCTTC. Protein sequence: CASSRNSGGPYEQFF.

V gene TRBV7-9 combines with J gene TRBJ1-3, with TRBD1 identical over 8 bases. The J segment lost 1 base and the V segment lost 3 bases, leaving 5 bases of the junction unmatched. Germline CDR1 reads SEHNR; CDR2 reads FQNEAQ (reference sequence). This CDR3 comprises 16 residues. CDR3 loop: CASSFSTGGSGNTIYF. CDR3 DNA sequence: TGTGCCAGCAGCTTCTCCACAGGGGGATCTGGAAACACCATATATTTT.

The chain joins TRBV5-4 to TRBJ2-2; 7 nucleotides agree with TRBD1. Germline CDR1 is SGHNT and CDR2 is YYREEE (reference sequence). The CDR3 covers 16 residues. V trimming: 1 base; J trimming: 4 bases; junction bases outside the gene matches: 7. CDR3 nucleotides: TGTGCCAGCAGCTTGTGGGTGACAGGGCCCACCGGGGAGCTGTTTTTT. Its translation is CASSLWVTGPTGELFF.

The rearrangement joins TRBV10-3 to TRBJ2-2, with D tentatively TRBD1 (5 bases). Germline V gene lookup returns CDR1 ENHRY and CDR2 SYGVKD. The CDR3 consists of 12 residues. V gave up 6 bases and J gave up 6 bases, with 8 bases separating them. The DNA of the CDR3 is TGTGCCATCAGGTCAGGGCCCGGGGAGCTGTTTTTT. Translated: CAIRSGPGELFF.

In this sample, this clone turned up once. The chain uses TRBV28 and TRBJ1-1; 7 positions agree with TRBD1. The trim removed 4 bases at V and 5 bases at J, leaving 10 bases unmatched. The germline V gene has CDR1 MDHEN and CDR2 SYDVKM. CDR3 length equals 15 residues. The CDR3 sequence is CASSSSQTGLTEAFF. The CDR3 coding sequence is TGTGCCAGCAGTTCATCCCAGACAGGGCTAACTGAAGCTTTCTTT. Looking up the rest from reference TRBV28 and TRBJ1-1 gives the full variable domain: DVKVTQSSRYLVKRTGEKVFLECVQDMDHENMFWYRQDPGLGLRLIYFSYDVKMKEKGDIPEGYSVSREKKERFSLILESASTNQTSMYLCASSSSQTGLTEAFFGQGTRLTVV.

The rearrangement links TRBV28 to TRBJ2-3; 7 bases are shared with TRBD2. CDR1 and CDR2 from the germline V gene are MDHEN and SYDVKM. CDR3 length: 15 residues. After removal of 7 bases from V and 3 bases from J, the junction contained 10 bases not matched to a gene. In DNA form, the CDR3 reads TGTGCCAGCACTCGCGGGGGTGTAGGAACAGATACGCAGTATTTT. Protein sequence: CASTRGGVGTDTQYF.

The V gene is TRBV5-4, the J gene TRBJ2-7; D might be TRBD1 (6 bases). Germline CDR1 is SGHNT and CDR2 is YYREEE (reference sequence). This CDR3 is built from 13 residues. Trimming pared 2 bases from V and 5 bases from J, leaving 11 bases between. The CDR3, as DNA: TGTGCCAGCAGCTTTGCAGGGGCCGACGAGCAGTACTTC. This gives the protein CASSFAGADEQYF.

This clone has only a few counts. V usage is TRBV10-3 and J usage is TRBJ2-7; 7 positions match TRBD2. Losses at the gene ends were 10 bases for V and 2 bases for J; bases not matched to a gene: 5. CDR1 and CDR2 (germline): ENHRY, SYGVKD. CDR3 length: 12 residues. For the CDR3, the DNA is TGTGCCACAGGGACTATTCCCTACGAGCAGTACTTC. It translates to CATGTIPYEQYF.

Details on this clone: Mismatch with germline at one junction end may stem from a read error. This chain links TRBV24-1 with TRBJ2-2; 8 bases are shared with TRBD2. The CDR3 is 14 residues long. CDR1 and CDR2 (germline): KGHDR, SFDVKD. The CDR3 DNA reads TGTGCCTCCAGGACTAGCACGAACACCGGGGAGCTGTTTTTT. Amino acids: CASRTSTNTGELFF.

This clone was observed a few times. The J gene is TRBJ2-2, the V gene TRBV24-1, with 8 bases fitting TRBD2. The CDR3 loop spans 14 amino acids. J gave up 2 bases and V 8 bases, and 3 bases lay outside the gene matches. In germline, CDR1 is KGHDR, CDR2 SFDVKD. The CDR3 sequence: CATTRTSNTGELFF. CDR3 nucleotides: TGTGCCACCACTAGGACTAGCAACACCGGGGAGCTGTTTTTT.

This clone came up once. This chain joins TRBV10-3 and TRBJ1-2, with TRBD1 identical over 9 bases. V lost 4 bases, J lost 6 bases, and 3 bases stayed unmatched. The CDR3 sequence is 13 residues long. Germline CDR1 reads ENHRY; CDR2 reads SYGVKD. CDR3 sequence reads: CAISGGTGNGYTF. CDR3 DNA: TGTGCCATCAGTGGGGGGACAGGGAATGGCTACACCTTC.

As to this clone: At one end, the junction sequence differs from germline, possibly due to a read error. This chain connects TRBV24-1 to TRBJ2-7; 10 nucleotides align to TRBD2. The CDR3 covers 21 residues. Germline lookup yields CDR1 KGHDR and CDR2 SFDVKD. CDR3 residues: CVTSDPMWTGFSGRPPGEQYF. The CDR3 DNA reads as TGTGTCACCAGTGATCCCATGTGGACTGGCTTTAGCGGGAGGCCTCCGGGAGAGCAGTACTTC.

The CDR3 loop reads CASSGTVYGYTF. CDR3 coding DNA: TGTGCCAGCTCAGGGACAGTCTATGGCTACACCTTC. The rearrangement joins TRBV19 to TRBJ1-2; 7 bases fit TRBD1. Germline loops: CDR1 LNHDA, CDR2 SQIVND (reference sequence). CDR3 length: 12 amino acids. J lost 4 bases, V lost 9 bases, and 5 bases had no gene match.